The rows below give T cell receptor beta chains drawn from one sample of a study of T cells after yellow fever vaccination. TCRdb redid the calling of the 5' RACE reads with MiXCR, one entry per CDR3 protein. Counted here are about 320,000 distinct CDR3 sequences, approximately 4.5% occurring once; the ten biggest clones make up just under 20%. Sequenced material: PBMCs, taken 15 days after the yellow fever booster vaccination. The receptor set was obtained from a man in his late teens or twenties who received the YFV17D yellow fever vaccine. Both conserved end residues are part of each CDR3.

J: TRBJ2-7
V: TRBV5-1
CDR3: CASSTGGSYEQYF

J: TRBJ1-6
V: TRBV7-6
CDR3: CASSLETYSSLHF

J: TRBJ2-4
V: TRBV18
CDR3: CASSPLQGGNIQYF

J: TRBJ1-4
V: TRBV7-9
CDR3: CASSLGWGAEKLFF

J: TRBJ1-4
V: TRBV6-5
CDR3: CASSYSAGDNEKLFF

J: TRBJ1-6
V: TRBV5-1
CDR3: CASSLQVGSPLHF

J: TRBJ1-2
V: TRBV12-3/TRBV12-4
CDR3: CASSSRGHRGYTF

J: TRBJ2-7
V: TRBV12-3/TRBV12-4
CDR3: CASSFRTGGAEQYF

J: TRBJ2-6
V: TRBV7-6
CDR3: CASSPSGSGANVLTF

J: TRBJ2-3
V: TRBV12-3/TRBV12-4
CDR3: CASSSVLDTQYF

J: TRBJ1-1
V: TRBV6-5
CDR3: CASSYRRGERSTEAFF

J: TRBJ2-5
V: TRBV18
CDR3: CASSPSREETQYF

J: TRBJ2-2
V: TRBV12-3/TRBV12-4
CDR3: CASTWAAGQRRTGELFF

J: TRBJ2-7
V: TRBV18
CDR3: CASSPGTGESYEQYF

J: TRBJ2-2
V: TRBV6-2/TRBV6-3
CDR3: CASSNRGFRELFF

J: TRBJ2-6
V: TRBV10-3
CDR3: CAIRGTGSGANVLTF

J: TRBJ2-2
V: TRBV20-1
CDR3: CSASSGRDTGELFF

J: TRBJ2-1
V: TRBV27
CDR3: CASSLSAGGLGIEQFF

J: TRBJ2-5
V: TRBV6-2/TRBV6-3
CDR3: CASSYVRREQETQYF

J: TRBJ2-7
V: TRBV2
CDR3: CASDTGPGGSYEQYF

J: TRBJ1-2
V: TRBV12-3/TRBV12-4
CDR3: CASSPRGEARYTF

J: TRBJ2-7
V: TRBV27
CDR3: CASSFGTGTSYEQYF

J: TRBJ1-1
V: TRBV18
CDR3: CASSPKGSNTEAFF

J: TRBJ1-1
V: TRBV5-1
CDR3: CASSPRDRGLNTEAFF

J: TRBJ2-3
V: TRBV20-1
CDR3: CSAGPGHYSVGWGGYTQYF

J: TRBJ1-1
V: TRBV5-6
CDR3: CASSPDGGKTNTEAFF

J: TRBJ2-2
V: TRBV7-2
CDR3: CASSFTPGAGELIF

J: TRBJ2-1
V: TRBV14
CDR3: CASSPGGGWNEQFF

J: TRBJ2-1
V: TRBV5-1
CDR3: CASSPGGFGGSSYNEQFF

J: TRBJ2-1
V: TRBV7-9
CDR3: CASSLTGLAGGPQFF

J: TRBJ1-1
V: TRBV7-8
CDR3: CASSSVPGTEAFF

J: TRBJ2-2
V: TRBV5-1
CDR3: CASSGFPGELFF

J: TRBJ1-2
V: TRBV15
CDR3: CATSRGWAANYGYTF

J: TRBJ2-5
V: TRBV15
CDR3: CATSRDLGLAGRETQYF

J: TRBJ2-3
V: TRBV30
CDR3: CAWNRDTDTQYF

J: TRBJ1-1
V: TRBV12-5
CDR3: CASGSPDNSRNTEAFF

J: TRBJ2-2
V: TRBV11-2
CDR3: CASSYPGRLMPGPIVTGELFF

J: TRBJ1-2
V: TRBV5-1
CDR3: CASSPGTDYYGYTF

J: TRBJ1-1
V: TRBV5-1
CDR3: CASSLARGMNTEAFF

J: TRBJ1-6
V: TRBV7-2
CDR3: CASTQLQGANSPLHF

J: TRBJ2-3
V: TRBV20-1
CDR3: CSARVGGRTDTQYF

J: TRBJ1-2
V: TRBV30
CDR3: CAWSDGQAYGYTF

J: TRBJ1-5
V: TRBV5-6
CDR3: CASSDGTANNQPQHF

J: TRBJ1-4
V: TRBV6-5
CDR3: CASSMGGTNEKLFF

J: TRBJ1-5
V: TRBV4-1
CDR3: CASSPYEDRSNQPQHF

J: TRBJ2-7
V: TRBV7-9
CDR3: CASSSMGQGASSYEQYF

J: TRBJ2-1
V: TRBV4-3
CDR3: CASSQVAQNNEQFF

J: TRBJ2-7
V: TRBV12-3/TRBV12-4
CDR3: CASSLIPGLHAF

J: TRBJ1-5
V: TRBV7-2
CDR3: CASKLQPYSNQPQHF

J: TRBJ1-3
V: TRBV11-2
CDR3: CASSPIGGDDSGNTIYF

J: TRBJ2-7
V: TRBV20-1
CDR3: CSARHSGVSAYEQYF

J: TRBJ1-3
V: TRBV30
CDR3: CAWSKGQSSGNTIYF

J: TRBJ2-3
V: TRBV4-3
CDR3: CASSQRWGQGKVTDTQYF

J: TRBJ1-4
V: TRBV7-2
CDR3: CASRDRATTNEKLFF

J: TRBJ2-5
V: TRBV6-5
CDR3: CASSYSNTGDETQYF